This TCR beta chain was recorded in a study of Graves' ophthalmopathy and Graves' hyperthyroidism. Study results and caveats: Blood also harbored most expanded thyroid clonotypes above 0.001 frequency.

Certain patients, namely those with other autoimmune diseases, uncontrolled infections, pregnancy or lactation, were excluded. V was pared by 8 bases and J by 3 bases, with 19 bases between. The CDR3 is 15 residues long. The germline CDR1 and CDR2 sequences are MNHNS and SASEGT. Ten or more counts support this clonotype. Its antigen is as yet unknown. RNA transcripts served as template for amplifying TCR beta CDR3 sequences. The workflow started with a first-round RT-PCR run with HTBI primers and then moved on to a second-round multiplex PCR. TCRdb redid the calling of the multiplex PCR reads with MiXCR, one entry per CDR3 protein. The data show about 660,000 distinct CDR3 sequences, 35% to 45% seen once.

Specimen: peripheral blood. This TCR came from an adult man with Graves' ophthalmopathy. The V call is TRBV6-1, the J call TRBJ2-5; D gene unclear. Written as DNA, the CDR3 is TGTGCCAGCCAGGTGGACGGAATCCGCAAAGAGACCCAGTACTTC. Translated, it gives CASQVDGIRKETQYF.